This passage covers 26 T cell receptor beta chains from one sample sequenced in a study of monozygotic twins with cystic fibrosis. Libraries were prepared by immunoSEQ multiplex PCR; TCRdb keeps only in-frame clonotypes and omits some of them. The repertoire has fewer than 30,000 clones, roughly nine tenths of them found once; the top ten carry around 0.5%. Sequencing was done on a sample of blood. The receptors derive from a girl aged 2 to 10 with cystic fibrosis.

The V gene is TRBV7-6, the J gene TRBJ1-5; D is unclear. The CDR3 is made up of 13 amino acids. V lost 5 bases and J lost 4, with 9 bases in between. The germline gives CDR1 SGHVS, CDR2 FNYEAQ. The CDR3 DNA is TGTGCCAGCAGCCAGCAAACAAATCAGCCCCAGCATTTT. This codes for CASSQQTNQPQHF.

The V gene is TRBV7-6, the J gene TRBJ1-1; D not certain. This CDR3 has 15 amino acids. V lost 2 bases and J 1 base, leaving 11 bases between the germline ends. Germline assignment: CDR1 SGHVS and CDR2 FNYEAQ. The CDR3 reads CASSLLRGSNTEAFF. The CDR3 DNA reads TGTGCCAGCAGCTTATTACGGGGTTCGAACACTGAAGCTTTCTTT.

The rearrangement links TRBV7-8 to TRBJ1-1; TRBD1 matches at 8 bases. Trimming took 5 bases from V and 4 from J; bases not matched to a gene: 9. The germline gives CDR1 SGHVS, CDR2 FQNEAQ. The CDR3 runs 15 residues. The CDR3 loop reads CASSPRTGSGTEAFF. CDR3 nucleotides: TGTGCCAGCAGCCCTAGGACAGGGTCGGGCACTGAAGCTTTCTTT.

CDR3 bases: TGCGCCAGCAGCTTGGGAGCTAGCTCCTCCTACAATGAGCAGTTCTTC. Its translation is CASSLGASSSYNEQFF. V is TRBV5-1 and J is TRBJ2-1, with D possibly being TRBD2 (5 bases). Germline CDR1 is SGHRS and CDR2 is YFSETQ. V shed 0 bases and J shed 0 bases, with 10 bases lying between them. CDR3 length equals 16 residues.

V gene TRBV13 combines with J gene TRBJ2-7; perhaps TRBD1 as D (6 bases). The V gene's germline CDR1 is PRHDT and CDR2 FYEKMQ (reference sequence). V lost 3 bases to trimming and J lost 0 bases, with 9 bases between them. The CDR3 spans 14 residues. The CDR3 is CASSFDRNSYEQYF. CDR3 coding DNA: TGTGCCAGCAGCTTCGACAGGAACTCCTACGAGCAGTACTTC.

In this sample, this clone turned up once. The CDR3 spells CASSSRTGPYGYTF. DNA of the CDR3: TGTGCCAGCAGTTCCAGGACAGGGCCCTATGGCTACACCTTC. V gene TRBV6-5 combines with J gene TRBJ1-2; 8 positions agree with TRBD1. This CDR3 spans 14 amino acids. Germline lookup yields CDR1 MNHEY and CDR2 SVGAGI. Trimming at V came to 4 bases and at J to 4 bases, leaving 5 bases not matched to a gene.

The chain carries TRBV29-1 and TRBJ2-2, with 12 positions matching TRBD1. Germline V gene lookup returns CDR1 SQVTM and CDR2 ANQGSEA. The CDR3 is 16 residues long. Trimming took 3 bases from V and 6 from J; bases not matched to a gene: 8. CDR3 amino acids: CSVDVVGTGGPGELFF. CDR3 nucleotide sequence: TGCAGCGTTGATGTCGTGGGGACAGGGGGCCCCGGGGAGCTGTTTTTT.

V is TRBV9 and J is TRBJ1-4; 9 bases map to TRBD1. The CDR3 contains 18 residues. The germline V gene has CDR1 SGDLS and CDR2 YYNGEE. After removal of 4 bases from V and 0 bases from J, the junction contained 10 bases not matched to a gene. The chain's CDR3 is CASSPRTGVGATNEKLFF. The DNA of the CDR3 is TGTGCCAGCAGCCCCCGGACAGGGGTCGGAGCAACTAATGAAAAACTGTTTTTT.

The chain has TRBV30 and TRBJ2-1, with D possibly being TRBD1 or TRBD2 (5 bases each). This CDR3 is built from 14 residues. V dropped 0 bases and J dropped 6 bases, with 12 bases sitting between them. The germline V gene encodes CDR1 GTSNPN and CDR2 SVGIG (reference sequence). The CDR3 loop reads CAWSVHSGRNEQFF. The CDR3, as DNA: TGTGCCTGGAGTGTACACTCGGGGCGCAATGAGCAGTTCTTC. The whole variable domain, remainder taken from reference TRBV30 and TRBJ2-1, is SQTIHQWPATLVQPVGSPLSLECTVEGTSNPNLYWYRQAAGRGLQLLFYSVGIGQISSEVPQNLSASRPQDRQFILSSKKLLLSDSGFYLCAWSVHSGRNEQFFGPGTRLTVL.

The V gene is TRBV27, the J gene TRBJ1-2; 10 nucleotides align to TRBD1. Per the germline V gene, CDR1 is MNHEY and CDR2 is SMNVEV (reference sequence). CDR3 size: 14 residues. V lost 5 bases and J lost 8; bases outside the gene matches: 8. DNA for the CDR3: TGTGCCAGCAGTGAAAGACGGACAGGGGGGGGCTACACCTTC. Translating it yields CASSERRTGGGYTF.

This rearrangement joins TRBV2 to TRBJ2-1; 7 bases are shared with TRBD2. The CDR3 contains 14 residues. J lost 5 bases, V lost 7 bases, and 8 bases had no gene match. Germline V gives CDR1 SNHLY, CDR2 FYNNEI. The CDR3 DNA sequence: TGTGCCAGCATCGGGGGGACCAAAGACAATGAGCAGTTCTTC. This translates into CASIGGTKDNEQFF.

V usage is TRBV27 and J usage is TRBJ2-1; unclear D gene. The CDR3 has 15 residues. The ends were cut back, 3 bases at V and 0 bases at J, with 9 bases in the middle. Germline CDR1 reads MNHEY; CDR2 reads SMNVEV (reference sequence). The CDR3: CASSFKPSSYNEQFF. CDR3 DNA: TGTGCCAGCAGTTTCAAGCCCAGCTCCTACAATGAGCAGTTCTTC.

This chain links TRBV9 with TRBJ2-5; D unclear. Germline V gene sequence: CDR1 SGDLS, CDR2 YYNGEE. Trimming left V 1 base short and J 2 bases short, with 6 bases between. This CDR3 spans 13 amino acids. Here the CDR3 reads CASSVNGQETQYF. As DNA, the CDR3 is TGTGCCAGCAGCGTAAACGGACAAGAGACCCAGTACTTC.

The V gene is TRBV5-6, the J gene TRBJ1-1; D not resolved. This CDR3 is 15 amino acids long. Germline CDR1 and CDR2: SGHDT and YYEEEE. Trimming cost V 2 bases and J 0 bases, with 11 bases left between them. CDR3 in amino acids: CASSLPGVMNTEAFF. CDR3 in DNA: TGTGCCAGCAGCTTACCAGGAGTAATGAACACTGAAGCTTTCTTT.

J is TRBJ2-7 and V is TRBV7-6, with TRBD2 identical over 13 bases. CDR3 length: 16 amino acids. Germline-derived CDR1 and CDR2 are SGHVS and FNYEAQ. Trimming removed 5 bases from V and 5 bases from J; junction bases left unmatched: 9. The CDR3 region has the DNA TGTGCCAGCAGCCTCGGAAACGGACTAGCGGGGGACGAGCAGTACTTC. Translated: CASSLGNGLAGDEQYF.

This sequence joins TRBV2 and TRBJ2-2; 12 bases align to TRBD2. The V segment lost 1 base and the J segment 7 bases; nucleotides outside the gene matches: 7. Per germline, CDR1 SNHLY and CDR2 FYNNEI. CDR3 length: 17 residues. The CDR3, as DNA: TGTGCCAGCAGTGAAGACCGACTAGCGGGGGAGGTCGGGGAGCTGTTTTTT. This gives the protein CASSEDRLAGEVGELFF.

The chain employs TRBV9 and TRBJ2-5; 11 positions match TRBD2. There are 15 residues in the CDR3. Losses at the gene ends were 5 bases for V and 2 bases for J; bases not matched to a gene: 5. Germline lookup yields CDR1 SGDLS and CDR2 YYNGEE. The CDR3 reads CASSEGTSGQETQYF. Here the CDR3 DNA reads TGTGCCAGCAGTGAGGGGACTAGCGGACAAGAGACCCAGTACTTC. Combining the CDR3 with reference TRBV9 and TRBJ2-5 gives the whole variable domain DSGVTQTPKHLITATGQRVTLRCSPRSGDLSVYWYQQSLDQGLQFLIQYYNGEERAKGNILERFSAQQFPDLHSELNLSSLELGDSALYFCASSEGTSGQETQYFGPGTRLLVL.

This rearrangement joins TRBV6-7 to TRBJ2-1; tentative D call: TRBD2 (7 bases). TRBV6-7 is given ORF status, its function remaining uncertain. This CDR3 is built from 15 residues. Trimming cost V 2 bases and J 8 bases, with 16 bases left between them. The CDR3 DNA reads as TGTGCCAGCAGTTACACACCAAGGGAGGGGGATGAGCAGTTCTTC. Protein product: CASSYTPREGDEQFF.

V usage is TRBV5-1 and J usage is TRBJ2-5, with a tentative D call TRBD1 (5 bases). The CDR3 is 15 amino acids. Germline V gene lookup returns CDR1 SGHRS and CDR2 YFSETQ. Deletions cut 1 base from V and 5 bases from J, with 15 bases between. The CDR3 reads CASSLWGRFRETQYF. CDR3 DNA: TGCGCCAGCAGCTTGTGGGGCAGGTTTAGGGAGACCCAGTACTTC.

The chain combines TRBV25-1 with TRBJ2-2, with a tentative D call TRBD1 (6 bases). In germline, CDR1 is MGHDK, CDR2 SYGVNS. The CDR3 runs 16 residues. Trimming left V 4 bases short and J 1 base short, with 13 bases between. The CDR3: CASSGSRGLNTGELFF. The CDR3, as DNA: TGTGCCAGCAGTGGGAGCAGGGGCTTGAACACCGGGGAGCTGTTTTTT.

The rearrangement uses TRBV30 and TRBJ2-2; a weak D match, TRBD1 (5 bases). Germline V gene sequence: CDR1 GTSNPN, CDR2 SVGIG (reference sequence). V lost 1 base, J lost 5 bases, and 8 bases lay in between. The CDR3 is 13 residues long. The CDR3 loop reads CAWSARETGELFF. The CDR3 region has the DNA TGTGCCTGGAGTGCCAGGGAAACCGGGGAGCTGTTTTTT.

V gene TRBV7-9 combines with J gene TRBJ1-1, with TRBD1 matching over 7 bases. The germline V gene encodes CDR1 SEHNR and CDR2 FQNEAQ (reference sequence). V trimming: 4 bases; J trimming: 7 bases; junction bases outside the gene matches: 6. The CDR3 runs to 13 residues. CDR3 nucleotide sequence: TGTGCCAGCAGCTGGACAGGATCGCTTGAAGCTTTCTTT. It specifies CASSWTGSLEAFF.

V is TRBV4-1 and J is TRBJ1-1; TRBD1 is a possible D gene (6 bases). CDR3 length: 14 residues. Germline CDR1 is MGHRA and CDR2 is YSYEKL. V was shortened by 1 base and J by 2 bases, with 8 bases between the two germline ends. The CDR3 DNA reads TGCGCCAGCAGCCAAGCGGGGGCTAACACTGAAGCTTTCTTT. As protein: CASSQAGANTEAFF.

This clone was found a few times. The V gene is TRBV7-9, the J gene TRBJ2-2, with a possible D match to TRBD2 (5 bases). This CDR3 is built from 12 residues. CDR1 and CDR2 (germline): SEHNR, FQNEAQ (reference sequence). Trimming took off 11 bases at V and 4 bases at J, with 11 bases between the two ends. The CDR3 nucleotides read TGTGCCGGTTACGGGGTCACCGGGGAGCTGTTTTTT. Protein sequence: CAGYGVTGELFF.

The chain employs TRBV7-7 and TRBJ2-1, with TRBD2 matching over 8 bases. CDR3 length equals 16 residues. Looked up from germline, CDR1 is SSHAT and CDR2 is FNYEAQ (reference sequence). V was clipped by 2 bases and J by 4 bases; unmatched bases: 7. CDR3 nucleotides: TGTGCCAGCAGCTTAAACGCGGGGGGCCCTTACAATGAGCAGTTCTTC. This sequence encodes CASSLNAGGPYNEQFF. The whole variable domain, remainder taken from reference TRBV7-7 and TRBJ2-1, is GAGVSQSPRYKVTKRGQDVTLRCDPISSHATLYWYQQALGQGPEFLTYFNYEAQPDKSGLPSDRFSAERPEGSISTLTIQRTEQRDSAMYRCASSLNAGGPYNEQFFGPGTRLTVL.

Points on this clone: Because the CDR3's place on the DNA is in doubt, the DNA is left out and the CDR3 is given as listed by TCRdb. The chain joins TRBV1 to TRBJ1-2; TRBD1, the table's D call, lacks a check against the DNA. TRBV1 represents a pseudogene. The CDR3 is made up of 17 amino acids, end residues included. The CDR3 loop is CTSSLFFGSGAQIGYTF.